This TCR beta chain originates from a study of cytomegalovirus exposure and HLA in healthy donors. About the research overall: Of some 360 genotyped donors, roughly 81% clustered with self-reported Caucasian donors.

As regards this clone: Antigen: not known.

PCR employed 60 Vbeta and 13 Jbeta primers. Generated by immunoSEQ multiplex PCR, the TCRdb table keeps only in-frame clones and is missing some. The top ten clones hold about 4.5% of a sample with over 20,000 clones, 79% of them seen once. Germline V gene data show CDR1 as KGHSH and CDR2 as LQKENI. Between the trimmed V and J ends, which lost 4 bases and 1 base, there was a span of 12 bases. The CDR3 covers 15 residues. The study, taken as a whole, reports: Some 150 TCR beta chains were listed as cytomegalovirus-associated. Earlier analysis looked at TCR beta V segments, and most were productive about 87% or about 30% of the time. Cytomegalovirus status, reportedly, was diagnosed with high specificity and sensitivity by the classifier.

Sample: PBMCs. This receptor was taken from a male donor in good health and CMV-seronegative. The V call is TRBV18, the J call TRBJ2-3, with D maybe TRBD1 (6 bases). CDR3 sequence: CASSLRGRGTDTQYF. The CDR3 coding sequence is TGTGCCAGCTCACTTAGGGGGAGAGGCACAGATACGCAGTATTTT.